The 27 T cell receptor beta chains below were found in one sample sequenced in a study of blood T cell repertoires in COVID-19. Some clones are missing from TCRdb's copy, which holds only in-frame ones; the method was immunoSEQ multiplex PCR. The sample carries under 200,000 clones, 85% to 90% recorded once. The sequencing sample was made of peripheral blood. Source of these receptors: a man aged 50 or older with active or convalescent COVID-19.

The rearrangement joins TRBV7-2 to TRBJ1-4, with D uncertain. Trimming left V 2 bases short and J 7 bases short, with 11 bases between. Germline V gives CDR1 SGHTA, CDR2 FQGNSA. This CDR3 region has 14 residues. CDR3 sequence: CASSLLVTGEKLFF. In DNA form, the CDR3 reads TGTGCCAGCAGCTTACTTGTAACCGGTGAAAAACTGTTTTTT.

V usage is TRBV20-1 and J usage is TRBJ2-3; no definite D call. Trimming pared 4 bases from V and 6 bases from J, leaving 8 bases between. CDR1 and CDR2 (germline): DFQATT, SNEGSKA (reference sequence). The CDR3 is 11 residues long. CDR3 region: CSAIKRDTQYF. The CDR3 nucleotides read TGCAGTGCTATTAAACGGGATACGCAGTATTTT.

This chain connects TRBV5-1 to TRBJ2-5; D is possibly TRBD2 (6 bases). Germline CDR1 and CDR2: SGHRS and YFSETQ. V lost 4 bases and J lost 2, with 12 bases in between. The CDR3 extends over 14 amino acids. The CDR3 DNA sequence: TGCGCCAGCAGCCCATCAGGAGGGCAAGAGACCCAGTACTTC. Translating it yields CASSPSGGQETQYF. Supplemented by reference TRBV5-1 and TRBJ2-5, the full variable domain reads KAGVTQTPRYLIKTRGQQVTLSCSPISGHRSVSWYQQTPGQGLQFLFEYFSETQRNKGNFPGRFSGRQFSNSRSEMNVSTLELGDSALYLCASSPSGGQETQYFGPGTRLLVL.

The chain employs TRBV14 and TRBJ2-7; TRBD2 is a possible D gene (5 bases). V gave up 4 bases and J gave up 3 bases, with 10 bases separating them. Germline lookup yields CDR1 SGHDN and CDR2 FVKESK. The CDR3 consists of 13 residues. The chain's CDR3 is CASSPGLNYEQYF. In DNA, the CDR3 is TGTGCCAGCAGCCCAGGACTTAACTACGAGCAGTACTTC.

The rearrangement joins TRBV5-8 to TRBJ1-3, with 9 bases aligning to TRBD1. The CDR3 totals 14 residues. CDR1 is SGHTS and CDR2 is YDEGEE in the germline V gene. V lost 3 bases and J lost 4; bases outside the gene matches: 2. CDR3 bases: TGTGCCAGCAGCTCAGGACAGGGGGGAAACACCATATATTTT. The encoded protein is CASSSGQGGNTIYF.

For the CDR3, the DNA is TGTGCCAGCAGTCCCAGAGGTGGGAGAAGGGACACTGAAGCTTTCTTT. Its translation: CASSPRGGRRDTEAFF. The rearrangement uses TRBV6-2 or TRBV6-3 and TRBJ1-1; no clear D gene. Trimming removed 5 bases from V and 3 bases from J, with 19 bases in between. This CDR3 spans 16 amino acids. Germline CDR1 and CDR2: MNHEY and SVGEGT.

J is TRBJ2-7 and V is TRBV5-1, with 14 bases aligning to TRBD2. Losses at the gene ends were 4 bases for V and 7 bases for J; bases not matched to a gene: 7. The CDR3 has 15 amino acids. In germline, CDR1 is SGHRS, CDR2 YFSETQ. CDR3 in amino acids: CASSKGLAGAGEQYF. DNA of the CDR3: TGCGCCAGCAGCAAGGGACTAGCGGGAGCTGGAGAGCAGTACTTC.

The J gene is TRBJ2-1, the V gene TRBV24-1, with TRBD2 matching over 12 bases. This CDR3 spans 17 amino acids. J lost 9 bases, V lost 2 bases, and 10 bases had no gene match. CDR1 KGHDR and CDR2 SFDVKD come from the germline V gene. The CDR3 region has the DNA TGTGCCACCAGTGATTGGGTGACTAGCGGGAGCCGGGGTGAGCAGTTCTTC. Translated: CATSDWVTSGSRGEQFF.

The gene calls are TRBV12-5 and TRBJ2-7, with 7 bases that match TRBD1. The CDR3 runs 14 residues. V gave up 5 bases and J gave up 5 bases; unmatched junction bases: 9. Germline V gene sequence: CDR1 LGHNT, CDR2 FRNRAP. The CDR3 bases are TGTGCTAGTGGTCCAGGGACAGTTTTGAACGAGCAGTACTTC. Protein product: CASGPGTVLNEQYF. Filled out from reference TRBV12-5 and TRBJ2-7, the complete variable domain reads DARVTQTPRHKVTEMGQEVTMRCQPILGHNTVFWYRQTMMQGLELLAYFRNRAPLDDSGMPKDRFSAEMPDATLATLKIQPSEPRDSAVYFCASGPGTVLNEQYFGPGTRLTVT.

The chain uses TRBV4-1 and TRBJ1-1; D call uncertain. Trimming took off 1 base at V and 3 bases at J, with 12 bases between the two ends. The CDR3 has 15 residues. Germline values: CDR1 MGHRA, CDR2 YSYEKL. Here the CDR3 reads CASSQGRGSDTEAFF. The CDR3 region has the DNA TGCGCCAGCAGCCAAGGTCGAGGGTCCGACACTGAAGCTTTCTTT.

The rearrangement links TRBV11-3 to TRBJ1-6; D remains ambiguous. V was pared by 8 bases and J by 3 bases, with 8 bases between. The CDR3 is 13 amino acids. In germline, CDR1 is SGHNT, CDR2 YENEEA. CDR3 bases: TGTGCCAGCGGAAACAGCTATAATTCACCCCTCCACTTT. Protein: CASGNSYNSPLHF.

This chain uses TRBV19 with TRBJ1-3; D is undetermined. The CDR3 consists of 12 residues. Per the germline V gene, CDR1 is LNHDA and CDR2 is SQIVND (reference sequence). Trimming removed 5 bases at V and 5 bases at J, with 7 bases between. CDR3 coding DNA: TGTGCCAGTAGTCCTAGCCGAAACACCATATATTTT. Translating it yields CASSPSRNTIYF.

The chain links TRBV6-8 to TRBJ2-1, with TRBD1 matching 7 bases. V trimming: 6 bases; J trimming: 4 bases; junction bases outside the gene matches: 9. Per the germline V gene, CDR1 is MNHGY and CDR2 is SAAAGT. CDR3 length: 15 amino acids. The CDR3 sequence: CASSPQGKLYNEQFF. The CDR3 DNA sequence: TGTGCCAGCAGCCCACAGGGGAAACTTTACAATGAGCAGTTCTTC.

This chain uses TRBV4-3 with TRBJ1-4, with TRBD1 matching over 9 bases. The junction had 10 bases not matched to a gene; V was cut back by 2 bases and J by 6 bases. Germline assignment: CDR1 LGHNA and CDR2 YSLEER. The CDR3 covers 17 residues. The CDR3 DNA follows: TGCGCCAGCAGCCAATTCTTACAGGGGGCTCGTCATGAAAAACTGTTTTTT. It specifies CASSQFLQGARHEKLFF.

This sequence joins TRBV6-5 and TRBJ2-1; D not certain. The V gene lost 7 bases and the J gene lost 6 bases, with 7 bases spanning the gap. The CDR3 totals 11 residues. Germline V gives CDR1 MNHEY, CDR2 SVGAGI. CDR3: CASMSFNEQFF. The DNA for the CDR3 is TGTGCCAGCATGAGTTTCAATGAGCAGTTCTTC.

This sequence joins TRBV9 and TRBJ2-6, with D possibly being TRBD1 (5 bases). The V gene lost 2 bases and the J gene lost 3 bases, with 6 bases spanning the gap. The CDR3 is made up of 14 amino acids. Germline V gene lookup returns CDR1 SGDLS and CDR2 YYNGEE. CDR3 region: CASSVGHGANVLTF. The CDR3 DNA reads as TGTGCCAGCAGCGTGGGGCATGGGGCCAACGTCCTGACTTTC. The entire variable domain, with the rest obtained from reference TRBV9 and TRBJ2-6, is as follows: DSGVTQTPKHLITATGQRVTLRCSPRSGDLSVYWYQQSLDQGLQFLIQYYNGEERAKGNILERFSAQQFPDLHSELNLSSLELGDSALYFCASSVGHGANVLTFGAGSRLTVL.

The chain has TRBV19 and TRBJ2-7; no clear D. Germline V CDR1 and CDR2: LNHDA, SQIVND (reference sequence). V lost 0 bases to trimming and J lost 2 bases, with 8 bases between them. CDR3 length equals 14 residues. In DNA, the CDR3 is TGTGCCAGTAGTATAGATGACATAACCTACGAGCAGTACTTC. This encodes CASSIDDITYEQYF. Full variable domain (remainder filled in from reference TRBV19 and TRBJ2-7): DGGITQSPKYLFRKEGQNVTLSCEQNLNHDAMYWYRQDPGQGLRLIYYSQIVNDFQKGDIAEGYSVSREKKESFPLTVTSAQKNPTAFYLCASSIDDITYEQYFGPGTRLTVT.

Only one count was recorded for this clone. This chain joins TRBV7-9 and TRBJ2-2; no definite D call. The CDR3 is 12 amino acids. Germline V gives CDR1 SEHNR, CDR2 FQNEAQ (reference sequence). The ends were cut back, 8 bases at V and 1 base at J, with 5 bases in the middle. The CDR3 DNA sequence: TGTGCCAGCCCCTGGAACACCGGGGAGCTGTTTTTT. Protein: CASPWNTGELFF.

This clone has only one observation. V is TRBV19 and J is TRBJ1-2; 7 bases are a match to TRBD1. After removal of 5 bases from V and 3 bases from J, the junction contained 6 bases not matched to a gene. The length of the CDR3 is 14 residues. Germline lookup yields CDR1 LNHDA and CDR2 SQIVND (reference sequence). The CDR3 nucleotides read TGTGCCAGTAGTCCGGGACAGCGATACTATGGCTACACCTTC. Translated: CASSPGQRYYGYTF.

The chain links TRBV5-4 to TRBJ2-1, with 13 bases that match TRBD2. Germline loops: CDR1 SGHNT, CDR2 YYREEE (reference sequence). V lost 4 bases to trimming and J lost 7 bases; unmatched junction nucleotides: 5. CDR3 length: 15 amino acids. In DNA, the CDR3 is TGTGCCAGCAGCCTCGGACTAGCGGGAGAGAATGAGCAGTTCTTC. Translation gives CASSLGLAGENEQFF.

The chain recombines TRBV28 with TRBJ1-2; 8 bases map to TRBD1. The CDR3 is 18 amino acids. After removal of 7 bases from V and 2 bases from J, the junction contained 18 bases not matched to a gene. The germline V gene has CDR1 MDHEN and CDR2 SYDVKM. The CDR3 DNA is TGTGCCAGCAAAAAAGAAAGGGGACAGGTAGTTCGGAACTATGGCTACACCTTC. Translated, it gives CASKKERGQVVRNYGYTF.

The CDR3: CASSQTDRDRGGTQYF. The CDR3 DNA sequence: TGCGCCAGCAGCCAAACAGATCGGGACAGGGGGGGGACCCAGTACTTC. The chain recombines TRBV4-1 with TRBJ2-5; 11 positions match TRBD1. Unmatched junction bases numbered 9, after V lost 2 bases and J lost 7 bases. The germline gives CDR1 MGHRA, CDR2 YSYEKL. The CDR3 contains 16 residues.

The V and J genes are TRBV4-2 and TRBJ2-3, with TRBD1 as a possible D gene (6 bases). Trimming stripped 0 bases from V and 1 base from J, with 11 bases between. Per germline, CDR1 LGHNA and CDR2 YNFKEQ. The CDR3 spans 16 residues. In nucleotides, the CDR3 is TGTGCCAGCAGCCAAGATGGGGGCAGCCGCACAGATACGCAGTATTTT. Translating it yields CASSQDGGSRTDTQYF.

J is TRBJ1-5 and V is TRBV6-2 or TRBV6-3; 7 bases agree with TRBD1. CDR3 length: 16 residues. Germline CDR1 MNHEY, CDR2 SVGEGT. V lost 5 bases and J lost 4; bases outside the gene matches: 11. The CDR3 reads CASSSNRQGRNQPQHF. DNA for the CDR3: TGTGCCAGCAGTAGTAATAGACAGGGTCGGAATCAGCCCCAGCATTTT.

The chain uses TRBV5-4 and TRBJ1-5; the D gene is possibly TRBD1 (6 bases). Trimming left V 7 bases short and J 1 base short, with 12 bases between. In germline, CDR1 is SGHNT, CDR2 YYREEE (reference sequence). The CDR3 totals 14 residues. CDR3 nucleotide sequence: TGTGCCAGCCACCTTCAGGGGAGCAATCAGCCCCAGCATTTT. Its translation is CASHLQGSNQPQHF.

This sequence joins TRBV5-8 and TRBJ1-1, with D perhaps TRBD1 (5 bases). V was cut by 2 bases and J by 3 bases, with 8 bases left in between. CDR1 and CDR2 from the germline V gene are SGHTS and YDEGEE. The CDR3 is 13 residues long. The CDR3 loop reads CASSFFRDTEAFF. In DNA, the CDR3 is TGTGCCAGCAGCTTCTTCAGGGACACTGAAGCTTTCTTT.

This sequence joins TRBV6-5 and TRBJ2-7; 11 bases align to TRBD1. This CDR3 contains 15 residues. In germline, CDR1 is MNHEY, CDR2 SVGAGI. Trimming cost V 6 bases and J 3 bases; bases outside gene matches: 7. The CDR3 loop reads CASSLPGQGVYEQYF. The CDR3 DNA reads as TGTGCCAGCAGCTTGCCGGGACAGGGGGTCTACGAGCAGTACTTC.